Listed below are T cell receptor beta chains from one sample, sequenced in a study of blood T cell repertoires in COVID-19. Produced via immunoSEQ multiplex PCR; TCRdb's table is partial and in-frame only. Of 250,000 to 300,000 clones detected, around nine tenths appear once; the ten largest clones hold approximately 2.2%. The sequenced sample was peripheral blood. These receptors were obtained from a man aged 45-65 years with acute or convalescent COVID-19. Both conserved end residues are part of each CDR3. D genes are given only for firm matches. Where a row states a size, it is once, few, many or the class of an expanded clone; other rows omit it.

TRBV3-1/TRBV3-2,TRBJ1-6,NA,NA,CASSQESNSPLHF,TGTGCCAGCAGCCAAGAAAGCAATTCACCCCTCCACTTT
TRBV25-1,TRBJ2-3,NA,TRBD2,CASSRGVSTDTQYF,TGTGCCAGCAGCCGGGGGGTTAGCACAGATACGCAGTATTTT
TRBV9,TRBJ1-3,NA,NA,CASSVEGTGPGNTIYF,TGTGCCAGCAGCGTAGAAGGAACAGGGCCTGGAAACACCATATATTTT
TRBV7-3,TRBJ2-7,NA,NA,CASSLTFAGEQYF,TGTGCCAGCAGCTTAACATTCGCCGGCGAGCAGTACTTC
TRBV30,TRBJ2-3,NA,NA,CAWSVRGAGDTQYF,TGTGCCTGGAGTGTACGGGGGGCAGGAGATACGCAGTATTTT
TRBV18,TRBJ1-1,NA,NA,CASSPILNTEAFF,TGTGCCAGCTCACCTATACTTAACACTGAAGCTTTCTTT
TRBV5-4,TRBJ2-7,once,TRBD2,CASSWGTSVSGEQYF,TGTGCCAGCAGCTGGGGGACTAGTGTATCCGGCGAGCAGTACTTC
TRBV5-6,TRBJ1-5,NA,NA,CASSLGSGGNQPQHF,TGTGCCAGCAGCTTGGGGTCGGGAGGCAATCAGCCCCAGCATTTT
TRBV7-9,TRBJ1-3,NA,NA,CASSSPLGNTIYF,TGTGCCAGCAGCTCTCCCCTGGGAAACACCATATATTTT
TRBV6-6,TRBJ2-7,NA,NA,CASSYSTSGEGYEQYF,TGTGCCAGCAGTTACTCGACTTCGGGCGAGGGCTACGAGCAGTACTTC
TRBV12-3/TRBV12-4,TRBJ1-1,NA,NA,CASTPTANTEAFF,TGTGCCAGCACTCCGACAGCGAACACTGAAGCTTTCTTT
TRBV5-1,TRBJ1-4,NA,NA,CASSTTATNEKLFF,TGCGCCAGCAGCACGACTGCAACTAATGAAAAACTGTTTTTT
TRBV2,TRBJ1-5,NA,NA,CAPIRGDQPQHF,TGTGCCCCGATAAGGGGCGATCAGCCCCAGCATTTT
TRBV4-1,TRBJ1-2,NA,NA,CASSQHWTGDYGYTF,TGCGCCAGCAGCCAACATTGGACGGGAGACTATGGCTACACCTTC
TRBV12-3/TRBV12-4,TRBJ1-1,NA,TRBD1,CASRPGQRMLAFF,TGTGCCAGCAGACCGGGACAGAGAATGTTGGCTTTCTTT
TRBV18,TRBJ1-2,NA,NA,CASSPQREGGYTF,TGTGCCAGCTCACCACAACGGGAGGGAGGCTACACCTTC
TRBV18,TRBJ2-2,NA,NA,CASSPGREHRELFF,TGTGCCAGCTCACCGGGCCGGGAACACCGGGAGCTGTTTTTT
TRBV27,TRBJ1-1,NA,NA,CASSLLGGRGTEAFF,TGTGCCAGCAGTTTACTCGGGGGGCGAGGGACTGAAGCTTTCTTT
TRBV30,TRBJ2-7,NA,NA,CAWSWEDTRRYEQYF,TGTGCCTGGAGTTGGGAGGACACCCGACGGTACGAGCAGTACTTC
TRBV2,TRBJ1-2,once,NA,CASSKGVNGYTF,TGTGCCAGCAGTAAGGGGGTTAATGGCTACACCTTC
TRBV6-4,TRBJ2-1,NA,TRBD2,CASRYTSGGANEQFF,TGTGCCAGCAGGTACACTAGCGGGGGGGCCAATGAGCAGTTCTTC
TRBV7-2,TRBJ2-3,NA,TRBD1,CASSLEGQDTQYF,TGTGCCAGCAGCTTAGAGGGACAGGATACGCAGTATTTT
TRBV12-5,TRBJ1-5,NA,NA,CASALEEGQPQHF,TGTGCTAGTGCCTTGGAGGAGGGGCAGCCCCAGCATTTT
TRBV5-1,TRBJ2-3,NA,NA,CASSLAVSTSTDTQYF,TGCGCCAGCAGCTTGGCCGTGTCTACTAGCACAGATACGCAGTATTTT
TRBV19,TRBJ1-1,NA,NA,CASMLGARVNTEAFF,TGTGCCAGTATGCTGGGGGCGAGGGTGAACACTGAAGCTTTCTTT